The 18 T cell receptor beta chains listed next were all sequenced from one sample in a study of T cells after yellow fever vaccination. In TCRdb, the 5' RACE reads were re-called with MiXCR into one record per CDR3 protein. The data hold more than 450,000 distinct CDR3 sequences, with roughly 22% observed a single time. The input for sequencing was PBMCs, taken 21 days after the first yellow fever vaccination. These receptors were collected from a man aged 18 to 29 who received the YFV17D yellow fever vaccine.

In this sample, this clonotype turned up once. The gene calls are TRBV12-3 or TRBV12-4 and TRBJ2-7; no clear D gene. Trimming left V 8 bases short and J 6 bases short, with 17 bases between. The CDR3 is made up of 13 amino acids. The CDR3 region has the DNA TGTGCCAGCGGCCGTTGGGTCCTCTGCGAGCAGTACGTC. Its protein is CASGRWVLCEQYV.

V and J are TRBV2 and TRBJ2-5; 7 bases are shared with TRBD1. V lost 4 bases, J lost 0 bases, and 5 bases stayed unmatched. Per germline, CDR1 SNHLY and CDR2 FYNNEI. This CDR3 is built from 15 residues. The CDR3 reads CASSVLQGNQETQYF. DNA of the CDR3: TGTGCCAGCAGTGTCCTACAGGGGAACCAAGAGACCCAGTACTTC. Full variable domain (outside the CDR3, taken from reference TRBV2 and TRBJ2-5): EPEVTQTPSHQVTQMGQEVILRCVPISNHLYFYWYRQILGQKVEFLVSFYNNEISEKSEIFDDQFSVERPDGSNFTLKIRSTKLEDSAMYFCASSVLQGNQETQYFGPGTRLLVL.

This clonotype was observed a handful of times. The V gene is TRBV29-1, the J gene TRBJ2-5, with 7 positions matching TRBD2. This CDR3 is 12 amino acids long. The V gene's germline CDR1 is SQVTM and CDR2 ANQGSEA. J gave up 7 bases and V 7 bases, and 9 bases lay outside the gene matches. The DNA for the CDR3 is TGCAGCGCGGGGGACTACCGGGGGACCCAGTACTTC. This codes for CSAGDYRGTQYF. Together with reference TRBV29-1 and TRBJ2-5, the CDR3 gives the full variable domain: SAVISQKPSRDICQRGTSLTIQCQVDSQVTMMFWYRQQPGQSLTLIATANQGSEATYESGFVIDKFPISRPNLTFSTLTVSNMSPEDSSIYLCSAGDYRGTQYFGPGTRLLVL.

The genes are TRBV18 and TRBJ2-2; TRBD1 is a possible D gene (6 bases). The germline V gene encodes CDR1 KGHSH and CDR2 LQKENI. Trimming removed 5 bases at V and 6 bases at J, with 10 bases between. The CDR3 has 13 residues. The CDR3 spells CASSTNRAGELFF. The CDR3 region has the DNA TGTGCCAGCTCAACCAACAGGGCCGGGGAGCTGTTTTTT. Combining the CDR3 with reference TRBV18 and TRBJ2-2 gives the whole variable domain NAGVMQNPRHLVRRRGQEARLRCSPMKGHSHVYWYRQLPEEGLKFMVYLQKENIIDESGMPKERFSAEFPKEGPSILRIQQVVRGDSAAYFCASSTNRAGELFFGEGSRLTVL.

The rearrangement uses TRBV12-3 or TRBV12-4 and TRBJ2-3; D is perhaps TRBD2 (6 bases). The CDR3 contains 14 residues. V shed 7 bases and J shed 7 bases, with 18 bases lying between them. The CDR3 spells CASTQGGEWNTQYF. Here the CDR3 DNA reads TGTGCCAGCACCCAGGGCGGGGAGTGGAATACGCAGTATTTT.

The chain is built from TRBV7-8 and TRBJ1-1; the D is unclear. The CDR3 spans 13 residues. The germline V and J ends were trimmed by 3 bases and 1 base, with 6 bases remaining between them. The germline V gene has CDR1 SGHVS and CDR2 FQNEAQ. The CDR3: CASSFQTNTEAFF. The CDR3 DNA is TGTGCCAGCAGCTTCCAAACGAACACTGAAGCTTTCTTT.

This clonotype came up a few times. The chain is built from TRBV9 and TRBJ2-1; 7 bases agree with TRBD2. Losses at the gene ends were 0 bases for V and 3 bases for J; bases not matched to a gene: 3. This CDR3 has 15 residues. From germline, CDR1 is SGDLS and CDR2 YYNGEE. CDR3 loop: CASSVDSGVYNEQFF. The CDR3 DNA sequence: TGTGCCAGCAGCGTAGACAGCGGGGTCTACAATGAGCAGTTCTTC.

This clonotype was picked up a small number of times. The chain combines TRBV7-2 with TRBJ1-1; perhaps TRBD1 as D (6 bases). The CDR3 extends over 15 amino acids. Germline lookup yields CDR1 SGHTA and CDR2 FQGNSA. V was shortened by 5 bases and J by 5 bases, with 18 bases between the two germline ends. The CDR3 is CASSQRQVVGTEAFF. CDR3 coding DNA: TGTGCCAGCAGCCAACGACAGGTCGTGGGGACTGAAGCTTTCTTT.

This clonotype was seen more than once but under ten times. The genes are TRBV7-9 and TRBJ2-1; 13 nucleotides agree with TRBD2. This CDR3 comprises 13 residues. Per the germline V gene, CDR1 is SEHNR and CDR2 is FQNEAQ (reference sequence). The V segment lost 8 bases and the J segment 8 bases; nucleotides outside the gene matches: 3. The DNA of the CDR3 is TGTGCCAGCGAAGGACTAGCGGGGGATGAGCAGTTCTTC. This translates into CASEGLAGDEQFF.

This clonotype has at least ten counts. A read error may account for a junction end that differs from germline. This rearrangement joins TRBV5-1 to TRBJ2-5; 7 bases line up with TRBD2. CDR1 is SGHRS, CDR2 YFSETQ, per germline. The CDR3 length is 13 residues. The CDR3 sequence: CASSWGGGETQYF. CDR3 sequence (DNA): TGTGCCAGCAGCTGGGGGGGAGGGGAGACCCAGTACTTC.

This clonotype was recorded at least ten times. This chain joins TRBV7-2 and TRBJ2-3; D uncertain. This CDR3 has 14 amino acids. Trimming cost V 5 bases and J 0 bases, with 9 bases left between them. Germline CDR1 and CDR2: SGHTA and FQGNSA. The CDR3 sequence: CASSPSGSTDTQYF. Written as DNA, the CDR3 is TGTGCCAGCAGCCCCTCGGGTAGCACAGATACGCAGTATTTT.

This clonotype showed up just a few times. J is TRBJ1-5 and V is TRBV6-5; 7 bases match TRBD1. The CDR3 length is 14 residues. CDR1 is MNHEY and CDR2 is SVGAGI in the germline V gene. V shed 0 bases and J 6 bases; nucleotides not matched to a gene: 2. CDR3 nucleotides: TGTGCCAGCAGTTACTCAGGGGGCCGTCAGCCCCAGCATTTT. This encodes CASSYSGGRQPQHF.

The chain carries TRBV29-1 and TRBJ1-1, with D hard to call. Trimming pared 4 bases from V and 5 bases from J, leaving 14 bases between. This CDR3 contains 13 residues. The V gene's germline CDR1 is SQVTM and CDR2 ANQGSEA. CDR3 nucleotides: TGCAGCGTTGTCGGGGTAATGGTGACTGAAGCTTTCTTT. Translated: CSVVGVMVTEAFF.

This chain joins TRBV18 and TRBJ2-7; the D gene could be TRBD1 or TRBD2 (5 bases each). V was pared by 2 bases and J by 2 bases, with 16 bases between. This CDR3 has 16 residues. Germline CDR1 is KGHSH and CDR2 is LQKENI. The CDR3, as DNA: TGTGCCAGCTCACCAAGAGGGGCGAATTCCCCCTACGAGCAGTACTTC. Protein product: CASSPRGANSPYEQYF.

This chain connects TRBV6-1 to TRBJ1-2; 7 bases align to TRBD1. This CDR3 comprises 14 residues. Per germline, CDR1 MNHNS and CDR2 SASEGT. Trimming took 5 bases from V and 4 from J; bases not matched to a gene: 7. CDR3 in amino acids: CASSPGGGGYGYTF. CDR3 nucleotides: TGTGCCAGCAGTCCAGGGGGAGGGGGCTATGGCTACACCTTC.

This chain uses TRBV13 with TRBJ2-7; no clear D. The V end lost 2 bases, the J end lost 2 bases, and 7 bases lay between the germline ends. The length of the CDR3 is 13 residues. The germline V gene has CDR1 PRHDT and CDR2 FYEKMQ (reference sequence). DNA of the CDR3: TGTGCCAGCAGCTTAACGGATCCCTACGAGCAGTACGTC. It is translated as CASSLTDPYEQYV.

This clonotype was seen a handful of times. V usage is TRBV6-1 and J usage is TRBJ2-3; D ambiguous. The CDR3 runs 14 residues. The ends were cut back, 6 bases at V and 0 bases at J, with 10 bases in the middle. The germline V gene has CDR1 MNHNS and CDR2 SASEGT. The CDR3 loop is CASRVSVSTDTQYF. In DNA form, the CDR3 reads TGTGCCAGCAGAGTGAGCGTTAGCACAGATACGCAGTATTTT.

This clonotype showed up just a few times. The chain has TRBV7-2 and TRBJ2-2; D is unresolved. Deletions cut 9 bases from V and 0 bases from J, with 11 bases between. Germline CDR1 and CDR2: SGHTA and FQGNSA. The CDR3 runs 14 residues. The CDR3 region is CAREEVANTGELFF. CDR3 bases: TGTGCCAGGGAAGAGGTCGCGAACACCGGGGAGCTGTTTTTT.